This T cell receptor beta chain was captured by sequencing in a study of STAT5B mutations in CD4+ large granular lymphocyte leukemia. Study overall: Healthy donors showed HLA-associated enrichment of the CDR3 'QG' motif.

Assay: immunoSEQ multiplex PCR; the TCRdb copy retains only in-frame clones and omits some. This table holds about 33,000 clones, roughly 72% found once. CDR3 size: 16 residues. Germline assignment: CDR1 SGHVS and CDR2 FQNEAQ. V dropped 5 bases and J dropped 9; count of bases not matched to a gene: 13. Controls came from buffy coats of healthy blood donors. The rearrangement links TRBV7-8 to TRBJ2-1; 10 bases align to TRBD2. The clonotype was recovered from a human donor in good health. The sequencing input was CD4+ T cells from blood buffy coats. CDR3 DNA: TGTGCCAGCAGCCCTAAGCACCTAGCGGGGGAAAGTGAGCAGTTCTTC. It encodes CASSPKHLAGESEQFF.